Each of the 31 T cell receptor beta chains below was sequenced from the same sample in a study of blood T cell repertoires in COVID-19. Profiling relied on immunoSEQ multiplex PCR, and the TCRdb table lists in-frame clones only, not all of them. The sample has roughly 320,000 clones; 85% to 90% are singletons. The sample comprised peripheral blood. Every receptor here comes from a woman aged 25 to 39 with COVID-19, enrolled during active disease.

V is TRBV19 and J is TRBJ1-2; D remains ambiguous. Germline loops: CDR1 LNHDA, CDR2 SQIVND (reference sequence). V was clipped by 7 bases and J by 3 bases, with 18 bases between them. The CDR3 totals 15 residues. In nucleotides, the CDR3 is TGTGCCAGTACCCTTCGGAACCCCGGGGACTATGGCTACACCTTC. This encodes CASTLRNPGDYGYTF.

J is TRBJ2-2 and V is TRBV11-2; perhaps TRBD1 as D (6 bases). CDR3 length: 18 residues. Per germline, CDR1 SGHAT and CDR2 FQNNGV. Trimming stripped 5 bases from V and 0 bases from J, with 19 bases between. The CDR3 here is CASSTYSRDTANTGELFF. DNA of the CDR3: TGTGCCAGCAGCACTTACTCCCGGGACACGGCGAACACCGGGGAGCTGTTTTTT. The full variable domain, its missing parts supplied by reference TRBV11-2 and TRBJ2-2, is EAGVAQSPRYKIIEKRQSVAFWCNPISGHATLYWYQQILGQGPKLLIQFQNNGVVDDSQLPKDRFSAERLKGVDSTLKIQPAKLEDSAVYLCASSTYSRDTANTGELFFGEGSRLTVL.

This chain connects TRBV7-3 to TRBJ2-2; 8 nucleotides match TRBD1. Germline CDR1 SGHTA, CDR2 FQGTGA. J lost 2 bases, V lost 5 bases, and 4 bases had no gene match. This CDR3 has 15 residues. The CDR3 loop reads CASSLGQGNTGELFF. As DNA, the CDR3 is TGTGCCAGCAGCCTAGGACAGGGCAACACCGGGGAGCTGTTTTTT.

The CDR3 DNA is TGTGCCAGCAGCTTATCCGGGGGGGCAACTGGGGCCAACGTCCTGACTTTC. Translating gives CASSLSGGATGANVLTF. The genes are TRBV7-2 and TRBJ2-6; 8 bases agree with TRBD2. The V segment lost 2 bases and the J segment 2 bases; nucleotides outside the gene matches: 5. The length of the CDR3 is 17 residues. The germline V gene encodes CDR1 SGHTA and CDR2 FQGNSA.

The genes are TRBV2 and TRBJ1-6, with 7 bases that match TRBD1. Germline V gives CDR1 SNHLY, CDR2 FYNNEI. V shed 2 bases, J shed 8 bases, and the junction held 6 bases outside the gene matches. This CDR3 contains 15 residues. CDR3 nucleotides: TGTGCCAGCAGTGAATTGGCAGGGGGATATTCACCCCTCCACTTT. As protein: CASSELAGGYSPLHF.

This sequence joins TRBV7-2 and TRBJ1-2; 7 bases line up with TRBD1. The CDR3 consists of 16 residues. Germline V gene data show CDR1 as SGHTA and CDR2 as FQGNSA. With V trimmed by 7 bases and J by 1 base, 12 bases remained unmatched. The CDR3 reads CASTFSRDRYNYGYTF. As DNA, the CDR3 is TGTGCCAGCACCTTCTCCCGGGACAGATATAACTATGGCTACACCTTC.

This rearrangement joins TRBV7-9 to TRBJ1-3, with TRBD1 matching 11 bases. The CDR3 is made up of 16 amino acids. CDR1 SEHNR and CDR2 FQNEAQ come from the germline V gene (reference sequence). Trimming cost V 6 bases and J 10 bases; bases outside gene matches: 14. This chain's CDR3 is CASREIEGQGDSTIYF. The CDR3, as DNA: TGTGCCAGCAGGGAGATAGAGGGACAGGGGGATTCTACCATATATTTT.

The chain's CDR3 is CASSQTGTGMAGELFF. CDR3 in DNA: TGTGCCAGCAGTCAGACCGGGACAGGGATGGCCGGGGAGCTGTTTTTT. V is TRBV3-1 (or the pseudogene TRBV3-2) and J is TRBJ2-2; 9 bases agree with TRBD1. CDR3 size: 16 residues. With V trimmed by 6 bases and J by 6 bases, 11 bases remained unmatched. Per the germline V gene, CDR1 is LGHDT and CDR2 is YNNKEL (reference sequence).

V usage is TRBV11-3 and J usage is TRBJ2-1, with D perhaps TRBD2 (5 bases). The CDR3 has 13 residues. CDR1 and CDR2 (germline): SGHNT, YENEEA. Trimming pared 5 bases from V and 12 bases from J, leaving 17 bases between. CDR3: CASSPSPLARQFF. In DNA, the CDR3 is TGTGCCAGCAGCCCCTCTCCCCTAGCCCGGCAGTTCTTC. Drawing the rest from reference TRBV11-3 and TRBJ2-1, the complete variable domain is EAGVVQSPRYKIIEKKQPVAFWCNPISGHNTLYWYLQNLGQGPELLIRYENEEAVDDSQLPKDRFSAERLKGVDSTLKIQPAELGDSAVYLCASSPSPLARQFFGPGTRLTVL.

A remark on this clone: Different DNA sequences within this sample yield the same CDR3. This chain joins TRBV27 and TRBJ1-5; tentative D call: TRBD1 (5 bases). Germline CDR1 and CDR2: MNHEY and SMNVEV (reference sequence). This CDR3 is 13 amino acids long. Trimming took off 4 bases at V and 2 bases at J, with 6 bases between the two ends. The CDR3 is CASSWGGNQPQHF. The CDR3 DNA reads TGTGCCAGCAGTTGGGGGGGCAATCAGCCCCAGCATTTT.

The rearrangement joins TRBV3-1 (or the pseudogene TRBV3-2) to TRBJ2-1, with 9 bases matching TRBD1. V shed 0 bases, J shed 6 bases, and the junction held 9 bases outside the gene matches. CDR1 is LGHDT and CDR2 is YNNKEL in the germline V gene (reference sequence). The CDR3 is 17 residues long. The CDR3 loop is CASSQEGLGTGSNEQFF. As DNA, the CDR3 is TGTGCCAGCAGCCAAGAGGGACTCGGGACAGGGAGCAATGAGCAGTTCTTC.

CDR3 sequence (DNA): TGTGCCAGCCGCACGCGGGAGACCCAGTACTTC. It specifies CASRTRETQYF. The V call is TRBV28, the J call TRBJ2-5; no definite D call. Germline loops: CDR1 MDHEN, CDR2 SYDVKM. The CDR3 runs 11 residues. Trimming pared 8 bases from V and 5 bases from J, leaving 9 bases between.

The chain combines TRBV6-2 or TRBV6-3 with TRBJ2-3, with 8 positions matching TRBD1. Germline V gene sequence: CDR1 MNHEY, CDR2 SVGEGT. The CDR3 sequence is 17 residues long. Trimming at V came to 5 bases and at J to 0 bases, leaving 10 bases not matched to a gene. CDR3 loop: CASSRTGPSMSTDTQYF. As DNA, the CDR3 is TGTGCCAGCAGTCGGACAGGGCCCTCAATGAGCACAGATACGCAGTATTTT.

Written as DNA, the CDR3 is TGTGCCAGCAGCTTTGGGGGGGGCGAGCAGTACTTC. It translates to CASSFGGGEQYF. The J gene is TRBJ2-7, the V gene TRBV5-5, with 7 bases aligning to TRBD2. The CDR3 spans 12 residues. Germline values: CDR1 SGHKS, CDR2 YYEKEE (reference sequence). The V gene end was trimmed by 2 bases and the J gene end by 6 bases; junction bases not matched to a gene: 2.

The chain recombines TRBV7-8 with TRBJ1-2, with 7 bases aligning to TRBD1. The CDR3 runs to 15 residues. Germline V lookup: CDR1 SGHVS, CDR2 FQNEAQ. V shed 4 bases, J shed 2 bases, and the junction held 7 bases outside the gene matches. The CDR3 nucleotides read TGTGCCAGCAGCTCAAACAGGGGAGTCAACTATGGCTACACCTTC. Protein product: CASSSNRGVNYGYTF.

The rearrangement links TRBV2 to TRBJ2-7; perhaps TRBD1 as D (6 bases). Trimming stripped 5 bases from V and 0 bases from J, with 20 bases between. This CDR3 is 17 amino acids long. The germline CDR1 and CDR2 sequences are SNHLY and FYNNEI. CDR3 in amino acids: CASSTPDRQPYSYEQYF. CDR3 sequence (DNA): TGTGCCAGCAGTACCCCGGACAGACAACCCTACTCCTACGAGCAGTACTTC.

This rearrangement joins TRBV4-2 to TRBJ2-3, with TRBD2 matching 7 bases. The germline gives CDR1 LGHNA, CDR2 YNFKEQ. CDR3 size: 16 residues. Germline trimming cut 3 bases from V and 0 bases from J; bases unmatched to any gene: 6. The CDR3, as DNA: TGTGCCAGCAGCCACTGGGGGGGTGCTAGCACAGATACGCAGTATTTT. Its translation: CASSHWGGASTDTQYF.

As to this clone: This same CDR3 is encoded by further DNA sequences in the sample. CDR3 sequence: CASSPQGSQPQHF. The CDR3 DNA is TGTGCCAGTAGTCCTCAGGGAAGTCAGCCCCAGCATTTT. The chain carries TRBV19 and TRBJ1-5; maybe TRBD1 (5 bases). V lost 5 bases and J 6 bases, leaving 11 bases between the germline ends. Per the germline V gene, CDR1 is LNHDA and CDR2 is SQIVND (reference sequence). The CDR3 has 13 amino acids.

A single count supports this clone. The chain has TRBV6-6 and TRBJ1-5, with 11 bases aligning to TRBD1. This CDR3 contains 16 residues. Germline CDR1 is MNHNY and CDR2 is SVGAGI (reference sequence). V gave up 2 bases and J gave up 1 base; unmatched junction bases: 1. The DNA for the CDR3 is TGTGCCAGCAGTTACCGGGACAGGGGGAGCAATCAGCCCCAGCATTTT. This codes for CASSYRDRGSNQPQHF.

J is TRBJ2-1 and V is TRBV6-5; D possibly corresponds to TRBD2 (5 bases). Germline V CDR1 and CDR2: MNHEY, SVGAGI. The ends were cut back, 5 bases at V and 8 bases at J, with 13 bases in the middle. This CDR3 has 13 residues. The CDR3 reads CASSLTVGDEQFF. Here the CDR3 DNA reads TGTGCCAGCAGTCTGACCGTCGGGGATGAGCAGTTCTTC.

The gene calls are TRBV7-8 and TRBJ1-6; a weak D match, TRBD1 (6 bases). CDR1 and CDR2 (germline): SGHVS, FQNEAQ. V lost 6 bases and J 1 base, leaving 16 bases between the germline ends. The CDR3 is 17 residues long. For the CDR3, the DNA is TGTGCCAGCAGTCCGACCTACAGGGAGTCCTATAATTCACCCCTCCACTTT. Protein product: CASSPTYRESYNSPLHF.

The chain carries TRBV27 and TRBJ2-7, with D tentatively TRBD2 (5 bases). V lost 4 bases to trimming and J lost 3 bases, with 22 bases between them. This CDR3 has 17 residues. Germline CDR1 reads MNHEY; CDR2 reads SMNVEV (reference sequence). CDR3 nucleotide sequence: TGTGCCAGCAGTTCCACATATCAAGTCGGGATTCACTACGAGCAGTACTTC. It translates to CASSSTYQVGIHYEQYF.

The J gene is TRBJ1-4, the V gene TRBV7-9; D perhaps matches TRBD1 (5 bases). V was trimmed by 3 bases and J by 6 bases, leaving 8 bases between them. The CDR3 has 13 amino acids. Germline V lookup: CDR1 SEHNR, CDR2 FQNEAQ (reference sequence). CDR3 residues: CASSFSRDEKLFF. In nucleotides, the CDR3 is TGTGCCAGCAGCTTCTCCAGGGATGAAAAACTGTTTTTT. Together with reference TRBV7-9 and TRBJ1-4, the CDR3 gives the full variable domain: DTGVSQNPRHKITKRGQNVTFRCDPISEHNRLYWYRQTLGQGPEFLTYFQNEAQLEKSRLLSDRFSAERPKGSFSTLEIQRTEQGDSAMYLCASSFSRDEKLFFGSGTQLSVL.

The chain combines TRBV7-9 with TRBJ1-1; D possibly corresponds to TRBD1 (5 bases). Germline CDR1 is SEHNR and CDR2 is FQNEAQ (reference sequence). This CDR3 has 13 amino acids. V dropped 2 bases and J dropped 6 bases, with 10 bases sitting between them. For the CDR3, the DNA is TGTGCCAGCAGCTTATGGGGGGACGCTGAAGCTTTCTTT. This translates into CASSLWGDAEAFF.

Concerning this clone itself: One junction end disagrees with the germline gene, perhaps due to a read error. The chain is built from TRBV7-2 and TRBJ1-2; D might be TRBD1 (6 bases). Germline loops: CDR1 SGHTA, CDR2 FQGNSA. The CDR3 has 12 amino acids. The CDR3 DNA sequence: TGTGCCAGCAGCTTAGGAGAGAGCGGGGGCTCCTTC. Translating gives CASSLGESGGSF. The full variable domain, in which reference TRBV7-2 and TRBJ1-2 provide the parts outside the CDR3, is GAGVSQSPSNKVTEKGKDVELRCDPISGHTALYWYRQSLGQGLEFLIYFQGNSAPDKSGLPSDRFSAERTGGSVSTLTIQRTQQEDSAVYLCASSLGESGGSFGSGTRLTVV.

The chain couples TRBV13 to TRBJ2-5, with D unclear. Germline values: CDR1 PRHDT, CDR2 FYEKMQ (reference sequence). The CDR3 loop spans 15 amino acids. V was clipped by 0 bases and J by 6 bases, with 14 bases between them. CDR3 sequence: CASSLGAALEKTQYF. CDR3 sequence (DNA): TGTGCCAGCAGCTTAGGGGCCGCCCTGGAGAAGACCCAGTACTTC. The full variable domain, its missing parts supplied by reference TRBV13 and TRBJ2-5, is AAGVIQSPRHLIKEKRETATLKCYPIPRHDTVYWYQQGPGQDPQFLISFYEKMQSDKGSIPDRFSAQQFSDYHSELNMSSLELGDSALYFCASSLGAALEKTQYFGPGTRLLVL.

This chain links TRBV7-9 with TRBJ2-1; D unclear. The germline gives CDR1 SEHNR, CDR2 FQNEAQ (reference sequence). V was shortened by 5 bases and J by 5 bases, with 7 bases between the two germline ends. The CDR3 runs 12 residues. CDR3 region: CASSLLDNEQFF. CDR3 sequence (DNA): TGTGCCAGCAGCCTGCTAGACAATGAGCAGTTCTTC.

The chain couples TRBV9 to TRBJ2-1; tentative D call: TRBD1 (5 bases). Trimming cost V 0 bases and J 7 bases, with 14 bases left between them. This CDR3 contains 15 residues. Per the germline V gene, CDR1 is SGDLS and CDR2 is YYNGEE. The CDR3 region has the DNA TGTGCCAGCAGCGTAGATCCCTCCAGGGCTAATGAGCAGTTCTTC. Translating gives CASSVDPSRANEQFF.

The chain links TRBV4-2 to TRBJ2-4; D is perhaps TRBD1 (5 bases). CDR1 LGHNA and CDR2 YNFKEQ come from the germline V gene. The CDR3 contains 19 residues. Trimming removed 1 base from V and 0 bases from J, with 19 bases in between. The CDR3 DNA is TGTGCCAGCAGCCAAGGACCCCAACAGGCTCCCCTAGCCAAAAACATTCAGTACTTC. As protein: CASSQGPQQAPLAKNIQYF.

The genes are TRBV27 and TRBJ2-1; TRBD2 matches at 11 bases. The germline CDR1 and CDR2 sequences are MNHEY and SMNVEV (reference sequence). J lost 2 bases, V lost 8 bases, and 20 bases had no gene match. The CDR3 contains 20 residues. CDR3 nucleotides: TGTGCCAGCCGCTTCTTTAGACCGGGACTAGCGGTGCCGCCCTACAATGAGCAGTTCTTC. Translated, it gives CASRFFRPGLAVPPYNEQFF.

This sequence joins TRBV29-1 and TRBJ1-1; D is possibly TRBD1 (6 bases). CDR3 length: 12 amino acids. Trimming left V 2 bases short and J 7 bases short, with 11 bases between. Germline V gives CDR1 SQVTM, CDR2 ANQGSEA. The CDR3 loop reads CSVESRGHEAFF. The CDR3 DNA reads TGCAGCGTTGAATCCAGGGGCCATGAAGCTTTCTTT.